The 5 T cell receptor beta chains reported below all come from one sample, sequenced in a study of OX40 agonist ivuxolimab in advanced cancers. Using immunoSEQ multiplex PCR, the repertoire was profiled, and TCRdb retains in-frame clones only, with some absent. Among around 87,000 clones listed, 90% to 95% were seen once. The material was CD4+ or CD8+ T cells sorted from blood, obtained in a trial of the OX40 agonist ivuxolimab. The receptors derive from an adult with an advanced solid tumor such as melanoma, head and neck, liver or kidney cancer.

Turning to this clone: Other DNA sequences within the sample encode an identical CDR3. The gene calls are TRBV2 and TRBJ2-7; either TRBD1 or TRBD2 may fit D (5 bases each). V dropped 8 bases and J dropped 4 bases, with 6 bases sitting between them. This CDR3 region has 10 residues. The germline CDR1 and CDR2 sequences are SNHLY and FYNNEI. CDR3 sequence: CASEGYEQYF. CDR3 in DNA: TGTGCCAGCGAGGGGTACGAGCAGTACTTC.

This sequence joins TRBV4-1 and TRBJ2-7, with D unclear. Germline V lookup: CDR1 MGHRA, CDR2 YSYEKL. The V gene lost 3 bases and the J gene lost 0 bases, with 18 bases spanning the gap. The CDR3 length is 17 residues. CDR3 in DNA: TGCGCCAGCAGCCACCCCAAGGGTGGCGGAACCTCCTACGAGCAGTACTTC. Translating it yields CASSHPKGGGTSYEQYF.

The V and J genes are TRBV10-1 and TRBJ2-5; TRBD1 might be the D (5 bases). CDR3 size: 14 residues. Germline V gene sequence: CDR1 WNHNN, CDR2 SYGVQD (reference sequence). Deletions cut 1 base from V and 2 bases from J, with 8 bases between. The CDR3 DNA sequence: TGCGCCAGCAGTGAGTACAGGTCTCAAGAGACCCAGTACTTC. Protein product: CASSEYRSQETQYF.

This rearrangement joins TRBV4-3 to TRBJ1-5; D ambiguous. This CDR3 is 15 amino acids long. Germline V gene data show CDR1 as LGHNA and CDR2 as YSLEER. The germline V and J ends were trimmed by 1 base and 2 bases, with 9 bases remaining between them. CDR3 in amino acids: CASSQAPGGNQPQHF. CDR3 in DNA: TGCGCCAGCAGCCAAGCCCCCGGGGGCAATCAGCCCCAGCATTTT.

V and J are TRBV27 and TRBJ1-2; no clear D gene. The CDR3 extends over 12 amino acids. Per germline, CDR1 MNHEY and CDR2 SMNVEV (reference sequence). V shed 2 bases and J shed 5 bases, with 6 bases lying between them. DNA for the CDR3: TGTGCCAGCAGTTTAAGTGGTTATGGCTACACCTTC. Encoded protein: CASSLSGYGYTF.